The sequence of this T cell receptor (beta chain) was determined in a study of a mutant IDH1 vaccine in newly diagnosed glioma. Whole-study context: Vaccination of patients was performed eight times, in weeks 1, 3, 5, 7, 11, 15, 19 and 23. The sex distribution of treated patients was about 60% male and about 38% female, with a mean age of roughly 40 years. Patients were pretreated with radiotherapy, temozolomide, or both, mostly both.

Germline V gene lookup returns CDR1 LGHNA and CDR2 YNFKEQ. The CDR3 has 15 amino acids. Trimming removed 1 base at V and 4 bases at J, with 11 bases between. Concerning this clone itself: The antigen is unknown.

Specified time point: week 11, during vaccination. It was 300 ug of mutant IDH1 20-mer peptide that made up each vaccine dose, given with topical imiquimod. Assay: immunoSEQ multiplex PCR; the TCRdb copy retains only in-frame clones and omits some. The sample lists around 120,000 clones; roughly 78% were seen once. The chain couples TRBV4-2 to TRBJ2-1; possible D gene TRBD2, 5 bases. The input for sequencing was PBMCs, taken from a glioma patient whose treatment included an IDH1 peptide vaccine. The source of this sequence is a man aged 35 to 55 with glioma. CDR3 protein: CASSQGVLEYNEQFF. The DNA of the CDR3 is TGTGCCAGCAGCCAAGGGGTACTAGAATACAATGAGCAGTTCTTC.